These 21 T cell receptor beta chains share one sample of origin, sequenced in a study of blood T cell repertoires in COVID-19. Sequencing used immunoSEQ multiplex PCR; TCRdb keeps in-frame clones, though not all of them. The sample holds over 110,000 clones, approximately 88% seen once. The sample consisted of peripheral blood. These receptors originate from an older man with acute or convalescent COVID-19.

This clone has a handful of counts. The chain couples TRBV2 to TRBJ1-2; 9 nucleotides match TRBD1. V gave up 1 base and J gave up 8 bases; unmatched junction bases: 5. CDR1 and CDR2 from the germline V gene are SNHLY and FYNNEI. The CDR3 covers 14 residues. CDR3 residues: CASSEGGTGYGYTF. Here the CDR3 DNA reads TGTGCCAGCAGTGAAGGGGGGACAGGGTACGGCTACACCTTC.

The chain combines TRBV9 with TRBJ2-3; tentatively, D is TRBD2 (7 bases). The germline V and J ends were trimmed by 0 bases and 2 bases, with 13 bases remaining between them. The CDR3 is 16 amino acids. Germline CDR1 is SGDLS and CDR2 is YYNGEE. This CDR3 is CASSVAGGPPTDTQYF. In nucleotides, the CDR3 is TGTGCCAGCAGCGTAGCGGGGGGCCCCCCCACAGATACGCAGTATTTT. Together with reference TRBV9 and TRBJ2-3, the CDR3 gives the full variable domain: DSGVTQTPKHLITATGQRVTLRCSPRSGDLSVYWYQQSLDQGLQFLIQYYNGEERAKGNILERFSAQQFPDLHSELNLSSLELGDSALYFCASSVAGGPPTDTQYFGPGTRLTVL.

J is TRBJ2-3 and V is TRBV7-3; D remains unclear. Trimming pared 3 bases from V and 3 bases from J, leaving 10 bases between. The CDR3 sequence is 14 residues long. Germline V CDR1 and CDR2: SGHTA, FQGTGA. CDR3 region: CASSFVVNTDTQYF. The CDR3 DNA follows: TGTGCCAGCAGCTTCGTAGTTAATACAGATACGCAGTATTTT.

This clone was counted once. The J gene is TRBJ2-5, the V gene TRBV29-1; tentatively, D is TRBD2 (6 bases). CDR3 length equals 13 residues. The germline gives CDR1 SQVTM, CDR2 ANQGSEA. Deletions cut 3 bases from V and 5 bases from J, with 13 bases between. The CDR3 region has the DNA TGCAGCGTTGATTCGTGGGGAGGCGAGACCCAGTACTTC. Translating gives CSVDSWGGETQYF.

This chain connects TRBV7-2 to TRBJ2-3, with a tentative D call TRBD2 (5 bases). The V end was cut by 0 bases, the J end by 1 base, with 5 bases between. CDR3 length: 14 amino acids. Germline loops: CDR1 SGHTA, CDR2 FQGNSA. The CDR3 sequence: CASSLAEGTDTQYF. The CDR3 DNA reads TGTGCCAGCAGCTTAGCGGAGGGCACAGATACGCAGTATTTT.

The V gene is TRBV29-1, the J gene TRBJ2-1; 13 nucleotides align to TRBD2. Germline loops: CDR1 SQVTM, CDR2 ANQGSEA. This CDR3 spans 17 amino acids. Trimming at V came to 4 bases and at J to 0 bases, leaving 6 bases not matched to a gene. The CDR3 is CSVGTSGGPSSYNEQFF. The CDR3 DNA follows: TGCAGCGTTGGGACTAGCGGGGGCCCGAGCTCCTACAATGAGCAGTTCTTC.

This clone occurred once. The chain employs TRBV18 and TRBJ1-6; D unresolved. This CDR3 region has 14 residues. The germline CDR1 and CDR2 sequences are KGHSH and LQKENI. V was pared by 3 bases and J by 7 bases, with 10 bases between. The CDR3 loop reads CASSPAQFNSPLHF. CDR3 DNA: TGTGCCAGCTCACCCGCACAGTTCAATTCACCCCTCCACTTT.

V and J are TRBV5-4 and TRBJ1-4, with D possibly being TRBD1 (6 bases). V lost 2 bases and J lost 3, with 11 bases in between. The CDR3 is 15 residues long. Germline CDR1 and CDR2: SGHNT and YYREEE (reference sequence). Here the CDR3 reads CASSFGGRANEKLFF. The CDR3 region has the DNA TGTGCCAGCAGCTTCGGGGGGCGGGCTAATGAAAAACTGTTTTTT.

V gene TRBV19 combines with J gene TRBJ2-1; 7 nucleotides line up with TRBD2. V shed 4 bases and J 3 bases; nucleotides not matched to a gene: 18. This CDR3 region has 19 residues. The V gene's germline CDR1 is LNHDA and CDR2 SQIVND (reference sequence). The CDR3 DNA sequence: TGTGCCAGTAGTACCAACGACCACACTAGCGCTATCTTCTACAATGAGCAGTTCTTC. Amino acids: CASSTNDHTSAIFYNEQFF.

CDR3 loop: CASSEGQGRTEAFF. In nucleotides, the CDR3 is TGTGCCAGCAGTGAAGGACAGGGAAGGACTGAAGCTTTCTTT. This chain joins TRBV2 and TRBJ1-1; TRBD1 agrees at 7 bases. Germline V CDR1 and CDR2: SNHLY, FYNNEI. The CDR3 covers 14 residues. The trim removed 1 base at V and 5 bases at J, leaving 4 bases unmatched.

This chain links TRBV2 with TRBJ2-7, with a weak D call TRBD1 (5 bases). Per the germline V gene, CDR1 is SNHLY and CDR2 is FYNNEI. Trimming took off 6 bases at V and 1 base at J, with 16 bases between the two ends. There are 15 residues in the CDR3. The CDR3 reads CASRPFQGYSYEQYF. The DNA for the CDR3 is TGTGCCAGCAGGCCCTTCCAGGGCTATTCCTACGAGCAGTACTTC.

The rearrangement uses TRBV6-5 and TRBJ2-5; no reliable D call. Germline loops: CDR1 MNHEY, CDR2 SVGAGI. The CDR3 contains 14 residues. Trimming pared 6 bases from V and 1 base from J, leaving 12 bases between. CDR3 nucleotides: TGTGCCAGCAGCTTTACGCAGGCCCAAGAGACCCAGTACTTC. It is translated as CASSFTQAQETQYF.

V is TRBV29-1 and J is TRBJ2-7, with 7 bases that match TRBD2. CDR1 and CDR2 from the germline V gene are SQVTM and ANQGSEA. Trimming cost V 0 bases and J 12 bases; bases outside gene matches: 17. The CDR3 covers 15 residues. The CDR3 DNA is TGCAGCGTTGAAGATCGCTGGGGAGGGGCCCCGATCCGGTACTTC. This translates into CSVEDRWGGAPIRYF.

This chain joins TRBV7-9 and TRBJ1-4; 8 nucleotides line up with TRBD1. CDR3 length: 16 residues. CDR1 is SEHNR and CDR2 is FQNEAQ in the germline V gene (reference sequence). Losses at the gene ends were 0 bases for V and 8 bases for J; bases not matched to a gene: 8. This chain's CDR3 is CASSLALGQGMEKLFF. CDR3 nucleotides: TGTGCCAGCAGCTTAGCTTTAGGACAGGGAATGGAAAAACTGTTTTTT.

A single count supports this clone. V usage is TRBV5-1 and J usage is TRBJ2-5; 12 bases match TRBD2. J lost 1 base, V lost 4 bases, and 8 bases had no gene match. There are 17 residues in the CDR3. Per the germline V gene, CDR1 is SGHRS and CDR2 is YFSETQ. The CDR3 sequence: CASSASPSGGAQETQYF. The CDR3 nucleotides read TGCGCCAGCAGCGCAAGCCCTAGCGGGGGGGCCCAAGAGACCCAGTACTTC.

This chain joins TRBV5-1 and TRBJ2-6, with TRBD1 matching 7 bases. Germline V CDR1 and CDR2: SGHRS, YFSETQ. This CDR3 is built from 20 residues. V lost 0 bases and J lost 0; bases outside the gene matches: 12. CDR3 coding DNA: TGCGCCAGCAGCTTGGAACAGGGGTTAGGAATTTACTCTGGGGCCAACGTCCTGACTTTC. Protein: CASSLEQGLGIYSGANVLTF.

This chain uses TRBV7-2 with TRBJ1-5; no clear D gene. This CDR3 is built from 15 residues. Trimming took off 1 base at V and 1 base at J, with 8 bases between the two ends. From germline, CDR1 is SGHTA and CDR2 FQGNSA. The CDR3 DNA is TGTGCCAGCAGCTTAGGCGGGAAGAGCAATCAGCCCCAGCATTTT. Its translation is CASSLGGKSNQPQHF. The whole variable domain, filled in from reference TRBV7-2 and TRBJ1-5, reads GAGVSQSPSNKVTEKGKDVELRCDPISGHTALYWYRQSLGQGLEFLIYFQGNSAPDKSGLPSDRFSAERTGGSVSTLTIQRTQQEDSAVYLCASSLGGKSNQPQHFGDGTRLSIL.

This clone was seen only a few times. This rearrangement joins TRBV14 to TRBJ1-2; D unresolved. V was shortened by 0 bases and J by 8 bases, with 13 bases between the two germline ends. The CDR3 totals 14 residues. From germline, CDR1 is SGHDN and CDR2 FVKESK. For the CDR3, the DNA is TGTGCCAGCAGCCAAGATCTTCCGGGGAGAGGCTACACCTTC. It translates to CASSQDLPGRGYTF.

This rearrangement joins TRBV3-1 (or the pseudogene TRBV3-2) to TRBJ2-7; 8 nucleotides align to TRBD1. Germline V gives CDR1 LGHDT, CDR2 YNNKEL (reference sequence). V gave up 3 bases and J gave up 4 bases; unmatched junction bases: 11. The CDR3 is 16 residues long. The CDR3 sequence is CASSHAAGTGSYEQYF. The CDR3 DNA reads TGTGCCAGCAGCCACGCCGCCGGGACAGGCTCGTACGAGCAGTACTTC.

The chain has TRBV4-2 and TRBJ1-2; 7 bases are a match to TRBD1. The length of the CDR3 is 14 residues. The germline CDR1 and CDR2 sequences are LGHNA and YNFKEQ. The ends lost 6 bases at V and 4 bases at J; junction bases unmatched: 8. The CDR3 sequence: CASSPKGAPYGYTF. The CDR3 nucleotides read TGTGCCAGCAGTCCCAAGGGGGCCCCCTATGGCTACACCTTC.

As concerns this clone: The identical CDR3 is also encoded by other nucleotide sequences in the sample. This chain uses TRBV19 with TRBJ2-7; 10 bases are shared with TRBD2. Germline V gene data show CDR1 as LNHDA and CDR2 as SQIVND (reference sequence). With 1 base clipped from V and 2 bases from J, the junction kept 2 bases outside the gene matches. The CDR3 sequence is 15 residues long. The CDR3 DNA reads TGTGCCAGTAGTATAGGCCTAGCGGGGGCCTACGAGCAGTACTTC. This gives the protein CASSIGLAGAYEQYF.